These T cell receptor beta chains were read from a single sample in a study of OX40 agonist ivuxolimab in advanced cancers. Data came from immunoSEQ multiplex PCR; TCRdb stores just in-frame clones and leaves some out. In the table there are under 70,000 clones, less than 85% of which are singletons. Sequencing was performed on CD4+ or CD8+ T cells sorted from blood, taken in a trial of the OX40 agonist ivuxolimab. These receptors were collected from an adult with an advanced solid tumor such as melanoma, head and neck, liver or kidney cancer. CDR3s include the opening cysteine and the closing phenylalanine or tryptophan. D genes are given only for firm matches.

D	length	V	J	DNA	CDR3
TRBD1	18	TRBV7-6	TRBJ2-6	TGTGCCAGCAAACAATCGGACAGGGGGCGGACTGGGGCCAACGTCCTGACTTTC	CASKQSDRGRTGANVLTF
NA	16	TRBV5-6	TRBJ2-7	TGTGCCAGCAGTTCGCAGGGGGGCCTTCTTACCTACGAGCAGTACTTC	CASSSQGGLLTYEQYF
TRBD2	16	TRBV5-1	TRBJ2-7	TGCGCCAGCAGCCCGCTTGTCGAGCGGGAGTGGTACGAGCAGTACTTC	CASSPLVEREWYEQYF
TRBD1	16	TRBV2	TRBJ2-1	TGTGCCAGCAGTTCTCCGGGACAGGGGGCGAGTAATGAGCAGTTCTTC	CASSSPGQGASNEQFF
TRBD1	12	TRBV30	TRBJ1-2	TGTGCCTCCCAGGGACAGGCCGGCGGCTACACCTTC	CASQGQAGGYTF
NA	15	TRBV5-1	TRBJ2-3	TGCGCCAGCAGCTTGTTTCAGGGGATCGCAGATACGCAGTATTTT	CASSLFQGIADTQYF
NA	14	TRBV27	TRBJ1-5	TGTGCCAGCAGTTTATACCCCCTAGGTCAGCCCCAGCATTTT	CASSLYPLGQPQHF
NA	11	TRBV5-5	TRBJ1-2	TGTGCCAGCACTTTGGGGGGCATATACACCTTC	CASTLGGIYTF
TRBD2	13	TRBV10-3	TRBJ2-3	TGTGCCATCAGTGATGCGGGGGCAGATACGCAGTATTTT	CAISDAGADTQYF
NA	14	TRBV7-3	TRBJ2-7	TGTGCCAGCAGCTTAAAGGGCAGTCCCTACGAGCAGTACTTC	CASSLKGSPYEQYF
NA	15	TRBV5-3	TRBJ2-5	TGTGCCAGCAGCTCCCTGAGGGACGGTCTGTCAACCCAGTACTTC	CASSSLRDGLSTQYF
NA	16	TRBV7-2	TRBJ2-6	TGTGCCAGCAGCAGCAGGCGTCTCTCTGGGGCCAACGTCCTGACTTTC	CASSSRRLSGANVLTF